Given below is one TCR beta chain in context. Which antigen it targets is not known. No base quality values were provided; no much bigger clone lies one nucleotide off. The sample is drawn from a study of cytomegalovirus exposure and HLA in healthy donors (dated by TCRdb to 2016 to 2017). Concerning the study at large: In an earlier analysis of approximately 500 of the donors, around 300 Gb of sequence data and some 100 million unique TCR beta sequences from about 190 million T cells were reported. Among the approximately 420 genotyped donors, around 81% belonged to the genetic ancestry cluster associated with self-reported Caucasian donors. In a later analysis, previously published TCR beta repertoires from 666 donors were re-analyzed and high-resolution HLA genotyping was added so that TCR occurrence patterns could be studied. The study combined high-throughput TCR immunosequencing, statistical association of individual TCRs with disease status, and machine learning to predict cytomegalovirus infection status. Four or five DR-DQ haplotypes were treated as single units for association and clustering because of strong linkage in the cohort. In the later analysis, no new phenotypic data were used to find candidate immune exposures; instead, reliance was placed on TCR beta sequences and their occurrence across donors. The study used immunosequencing to profile the T cell repertoires of around 600 subjects and linked those repertoires to cytomegalovirus serostatus. In addition to the first cohort of roughly 670 subjects, a separate validation cohort of under 150 different subjects was used. The number of donors typed differed by locus, with roughly 629-640 for A, B, C, DRB1 and DQB1, more than 500 for DQA1, 606 for DPA1, and 472 for DPB1. Donor age, sex, ethnicity and CMV serostatus were collected together with the repertoire data. Class I and class II HLA loci were covered by the typing at four-digit resolution. In an earlier analysis of a few hundred of the donors, high-throughput TCR beta sequencing was used to judge whether each TCR beta V gene segment behaved as functional or pseudogenic. A later genetic analysis used genome-wide SNP genotypes for about 55% of the 666 donors, treating that subset as a discovery cohort. Every discovery cohort repertoire had been produced on one sequencing platform. The aim of the study was to test whether cataloging public T cell receptors could identify signatures of past pathogen exposure. About 310 gigabases of sequencing data and 70 million to 85 million unique TCR sequences were included in an early release covering about 700 HLA-typed donors. On average, roughly 250,000 unique TCR beta nucleotide sequences were sequenced per donor among about 400 genotyped donors of the cohort, with around 19% of those sequences being non-productive. General findings and caveats noted by the study authors: While some public TCRs were present in many individuals, most TCR sequences turned up only very rarely across donors. Compared with equally common non-associated chains, HLA-associated TCR beta chains in a later analysis were more clonally expanded and had lower generation probabilities. A later genetic analysis reported fewer N-insertions in productive TCRs among donors in an Asian-associated ancestry cluster than the roughly 670-donor mean. HLA typing was unavailable for some donors at each locus, so association tests used only the typed subset. For the cohort, immune exposure information was limited to CMV serostatus. A further reported finding was that TCR beta sequences accurately predicted the HLA-A and HLA-B alleles for most subjects in the first cohort. The authors suggested that the approach could potentially be extended to other disease states and immunological phenotypes. This cohort had only TCR beta chains sequenced, and the lack of alpha or paired-chain data limited which features could be detected. A later genetic analysis associated a missense DCLRE1C variant with V-gene and J-gene trimming of TCR beta chains, and an independent cohort replicated the association. In a later analysis, several top co-occurrence clusters were reported to appear linked to parvovirus B19, influenza, CMV and Epstein-Barr virus. In an earlier analysis of 587 of the donors, most TCR beta V segments appeared in productive rearrangements about 87% or about 30% of the time, broadly matching IMGT annotations. A total of 150 to 200 TCR beta chains were listed by the study as associated with cytomegalovirus. Assigning TCR associations to individual alleles was difficult when HLA alleles, especially DR and DQ, strongly co-occurred. In a later analysis, over 15,000 TCR beta sequences were associated with specific HLA alleles at a false discovery rate of 0.05. Because counts were too low, under 20 rarely observed V segments, including chromosome 9 orphons, were left out of the earlier analysis of 587 of the donors. According to a later analysis, most CMV-associated TCR beta chains appeared to be HLA-restricted, and the HLA associations seemed to be driven largely by CMV exposure. Three of the identified cytomegalovirus-associated TCR beta chains were confirmed in vitro to be specific for cytomegalovirus antigens. The classifier was reported to diagnose cytomegalovirus status with high specificity and sensitivity in both the original and validation cohorts. A cluster of highly shared sequence variants was judged likely to be a technical artifact of the sequencing pipeline. Roughly uniform sequencing depth across donors was assumed in presence/absence analyses, although this assumption may not hold. Some IMGT-functional V segments, including TRBV6-2 and TRBV6-3, could not be told apart with the 87-base-pair reads, so those segments were excluded. According to a later analysis, TCR association rates differed among HLA loci, with DRB1 alleles showing the most associated TCRs and HLA-C alleles showing the fewest. Correlated functional status among segregating V segments might reflect linkage disequilibrium, but an unknown experimental factor could not be ruled out.

Trimming costs V 8 bases and J 0 bases, and their ends lie 12 bases apart. In the germline V gene (reference sequence), CDR1 corresponds to SEHNR and CDR2 to FQNEAQ. The CDR3 spans 14 residues, from the cysteine through the phenylalanine. The read is trimmed to its CDR3 DNA, 42 bases read in frame from base 1. Libraries came from the immunoSEQ multiplex PCR assay. For the multiplex PCR, a mixture combining 60 forward primers for TCR Vbeta segments and 13 reverse primers for TCR Jbeta segments was used. The CDR3 region of rearranged TCR beta genes was amplified from genomic DNA by a multiplex PCR assay. On the Illumina HiSeq System, the amplified TCR beta libraries were sequenced as 87-base-pair reads. The published analysis was carried out like this. Across the 670 or so repertoires, a later analysis counted approximately 75 million unique TCR beta chains, some 11 million of which were shared by at least two donors. Raw reads were error-corrected and collapsed into unique sequences with a nearest-neighbor algorithm that merged closely related sequences to remove PCR and sequencing errors. To assign V, D and J gene segments, CDR3 sequences were aligned to IMGT reference sequences. For a sequence to be retained, at least a six-nucleotide match to both a V gene segment and a J gene segment was required. Rearrangements were classified as productive when the CDR3 lacked stop codons and remained in frame with V and J, and all other rearrangements were classified as non-productive. CDR3 was defined by IMGT convention, running from the second conserved V-encoded cysteine to the conserved J-encoded phenylalanine. Sequences without an unambiguous match to a single V gene segment were excluded from the earlier analysis of approximately 600 of the donors. In an earlier analysis of about 590 of the donors, a V segment was called functional when productive rearrangements were above 56.7%, and segregating when the standard deviation between donors exceeded 5%. A statistical classification framework was built to diagnose cytomegalovirus status from the catalog of TCR beta chain sequences. A later analysis assigned V and J genes by comparing TCR nucleotide sequences with IMGT/GENE-DB human TR gene sequences. In a later analysis, CDR3 sequences and most-parsimonious VDJ recombination scenarios were assigned using the TCRdist pipeline. In a later analysis, each TCR beta chain was defined by its CDR3 amino acid sequence together with its V-gene family, and reads without a unique V-gene family were excluded. In a later analysis, 450 to 600 highly shared, low-generation-probability nucleotide sequences were removed to address suspected cross-contamination and a sequencing artifact. A later analysis calculated a clonal expansion index for each public chain from normalized within-repertoire ranks of inferred template counts. In a later analysis, generation probabilities were computed using a VDJ recombination model fitted to out-of-frame rearrangements, and the results were checked against IGoR. A later analysis scored TCR-TCR, TCR-HLA and TCR-CMV co-occurrence with hypergeometric tests, applying a repertoire-size bias correction to TCR pairs. In a later analysis, false discovery rates were estimated by permuting HLA or CMV assignments 20 times. In a later analysis, co-occurring TCRs were grouped using DBSCAN, and TCRdist sequence similarity was added for clustering within HLA-allele-positive subsets. Co-occurrence clustering excluded repertoires with fewer than 30,000 or more than 120,000 public chains, plus five with anomalous nucleotide sharing. As stored in TCRdb, this immuneACCESS dataset retains in-frame rearrangements with V and J assigned. A fraction of the clones does not appear; measured against another copy, unresolved V genes explain less than half of the discrepancy, and the remainder lacks a known reason. V and J calls and clone size follow that table, whereas D and trimming were derived from the DNA. In all, the sample holds fewer than 200,000 clones, and around 80% of those were seen once. Of the sample, roughly 0.82% is held by the ten largest clones.

The cohort comprised 710 or so healthy bone marrow donors. At the time of sampling, all cohort members were nominally healthy, though unrecorded immune exposures were likely present. The donor tested CMV seronegative and was one of the 352 seronegative cohort members. Every donor gave a peripheral blood sample, and the peripheral blood mononuclear cells from that sample were used for TCR beta sequencing. The Qiagen DNeasy Blood Extraction Kit was used to extract genomic DNA from the blood cell samples. This sequence was found in a female donor in good health and CMV-seronegative. The sequence joins TRBV7-9 to TRBJ2-3, with no reliable assignment of the D segment. Sequenced material: PBMCs. This receptor has the CDR3 CASASTYSTDTQYF. The base sequence is TGTGCCAGCGCGTCCACGTATAGCACAGATACGCAGTATTTT.